The 9 T cell receptor beta chains below were found in one sample sequenced in a study of OX40 agonist ivuxolimab in advanced cancers. Clones were sequenced by immunoSEQ multiplex PCR, and TCRdb holds only the in-frame ones, with some missing. Counted here are approximately 74,000 clones, roughly 87% occurring once; the ten biggest clones make up roughly 0.58%. The sample here was CD4+ or CD8+ T cells sorted from blood, taken in a trial of the OX40 agonist ivuxolimab. The source is an adult with an advanced solid tumor such as melanoma, head and neck, liver or kidney cancer.

The chain has TRBV2 and TRBJ1-1; D not resolved. The germline V gene encodes CDR1 SNHLY and CDR2 FYNNEI. The CDR3 covers 14 residues. The V gene lost 7 bases and the J gene lost 0 bases, with 12 bases spanning the gap. DNA of the CDR3: TGTGCCAGCAAGACTACGATGGTGAACACTGAAGCTTTCTTT. Amino acids: CASKTTMVNTEAFF. The full variable domain, in which reference TRBV2 and TRBJ1-1 provide the parts outside the CDR3, is EPEVTQTPSHQVTQMGQEVILRCVPISNHLYFYWYRQILGQKVEFLVSFYNNEISEKSEIFDDQFSVERPDGSNFTLKIRSTKLEDSAMYFCASKTTMVNTEAFFGQGTRLTVV.

This clone came up once. The gene calls are TRBV30 and TRBJ2-2, with D possibly matching TRBD1 (6 bases). The CDR3 is 12 residues long. With 4 bases removed from V and 6 bases from J, the gap between germline ends came to 9 bases. The germline V gene encodes CDR1 GTSNPN and CDR2 SVGIG (reference sequence). DNA of the CDR3: TGTGCCTGGAAGGGGGACGCCGGGGAGCTGTTTTTT. Translating it yields CAWKGDAGELFF.

The chain links TRBV23-1 to TRBJ2-5; 11 bases align to TRBD2. TRBV23-1 is sorted into the ORF group, with uncertain function. The CDR3 totals 17 residues. The trim removed 2 bases at V and 5 bases at J, leaving 10 bases unmatched. The CDR3 nucleotides read TGCGCCAGCAGTCAAACCACCGATAGCGGGAGGGCTGAGACCCAGTACTTC. Translating gives CASSQTTDSGRAETQYF.

The chain has TRBV7-2 and TRBJ2-2; D is uncertain. CDR3 length: 15 amino acids. CDR1 SGHTA and CDR2 FQGNSA come from the germline V gene. V lost 5 bases to trimming and J lost 4 bases, with 14 bases between them. DNA for the CDR3: TGTGCCAGCAGCCTCCTAGTGGGTGGCACCGGGGAGCTGTTTTTT. Its translation is CASSLLVGGTGELFF.

The genes are TRBV18 and TRBJ1-4; D remains ambiguous. CDR1 KGHSH and CDR2 LQKENI come from the germline V gene. V dropped 6 bases and J dropped 8 bases, with 19 bases sitting between them. The CDR3 totals 15 residues. The CDR3 protein is CASSQGITESEKLFF. In nucleotides, the CDR3 is TGTGCCAGCTCCCAAGGGATTACTGAGAGCGAAAAACTGTTTTTT. Based on the CDR3 plus reference TRBV18 and TRBJ1-4, the full variable domain is NAGVMQNPRHLVRRRGQEARLRCSPMKGHSHVYWYRQLPEEGLKFMVYLQKENIIDESGMPKERFSAEFPKEGPSILRIQQVVRGDSAAYFCASSQGITESEKLFFGSGTQLSVL.

The chain joins TRBV5-4 to TRBJ2-4; 10 bases match TRBD2. The V gene end was trimmed by 4 bases and the J gene end by 1 base; junction bases not matched to a gene: 8. This CDR3 comprises 17 residues. In germline, CDR1 is SGHNT, CDR2 YYREEE (reference sequence). In nucleotides, the CDR3 is TGTGCCAGCAGCATCCTTAGCGGGAGGTGGGCCAAAAACATTCAGTACTTC. This translates into CASSILSGRWAKNIQYF.

For this clone: Within the sample, other DNA sequences also encode this same CDR3. This chain uses TRBV30 with TRBJ1-2; D is possibly TRBD1 (5 bases). The CDR3 has 13 amino acids. V was pared by 0 bases and J by 2 bases, with 7 bases between. The germline CDR1 and CDR2 sequences are GTSNPN and SVGIG (reference sequence). This CDR3 is CAWSVRGNYGYTF. The CDR3 bases are TGTGCCTGGAGTGTCCGGGGGAACTATGGCTACACCTTC.

This clone came up a few times. The chain is built from TRBV7-8 and TRBJ2-5; tentatively, D is TRBD2 (5 bases). The CDR3 loop spans 13 amino acids. Germline V gene data show CDR1 as SGHVS and CDR2 as FQNEAQ. V shed 6 bases and J shed 7 bases, with 15 bases lying between them. The CDR3 sequence: CASRPDWRATQYF. Written as DNA, the CDR3 is TGTGCCAGCAGACCGGACTGGCGTGCGACCCAGTACTTC. The whole variable domain, remainder taken from reference TRBV7-8 and TRBJ2-5, is GAGVSQSPRYKVAKRGQDVALRCDPISGHVSLFWYQQALGQGPEFLTYFQNEAQLDKSGLPSDRFFAERPEGSVSTLKIQRTQQEDSAVYLCASRPDWRATQYFGPGTRLLVL.

The J gene is TRBJ1-5, the V gene TRBV5-1, with unresolved D. Germline V gives CDR1 SGHRS, CDR2 YFSETQ. The V end was cut by 0 bases, the J end by 0 bases, with 7 bases between. The CDR3 runs to 15 residues. The CDR3 sequence: CASSLGPNSNQPQHF. The CDR3 coding sequence is TGCGCCAGCAGCTTGGGTCCAAATAGCAATCAGCCCCAGCATTTT.